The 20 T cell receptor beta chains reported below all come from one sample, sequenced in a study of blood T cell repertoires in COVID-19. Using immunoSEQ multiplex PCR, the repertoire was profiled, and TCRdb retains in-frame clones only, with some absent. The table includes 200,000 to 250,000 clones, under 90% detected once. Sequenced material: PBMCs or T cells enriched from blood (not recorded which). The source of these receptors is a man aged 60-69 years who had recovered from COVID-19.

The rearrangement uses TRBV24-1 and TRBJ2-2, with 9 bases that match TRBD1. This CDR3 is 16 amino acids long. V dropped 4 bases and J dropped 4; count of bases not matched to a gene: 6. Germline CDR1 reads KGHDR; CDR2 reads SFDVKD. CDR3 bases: TGTGCCACCAGTGAAGTACAGGGGGCTAGCACCGGGGAGCTGTTTTTT. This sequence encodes CATSEVQGASTGELFF.

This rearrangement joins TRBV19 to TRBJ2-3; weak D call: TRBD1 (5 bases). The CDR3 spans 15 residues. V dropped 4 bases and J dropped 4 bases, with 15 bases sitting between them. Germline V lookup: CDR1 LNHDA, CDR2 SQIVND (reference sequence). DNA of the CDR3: TGTGCCAGTAGTAGTGTCGACTTGGGGCCAGATACGCAGTATTTT. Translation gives CASSSVDLGPDTQYF.

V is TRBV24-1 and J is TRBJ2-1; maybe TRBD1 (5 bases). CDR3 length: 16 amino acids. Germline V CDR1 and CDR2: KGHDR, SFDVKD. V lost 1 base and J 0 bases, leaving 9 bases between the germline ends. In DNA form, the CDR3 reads TGTGCCACCAGTGATTTTGGGGCCGACTCCTACAATGAGCAGTTCTTC. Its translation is CATSDFGADSYNEQFF.

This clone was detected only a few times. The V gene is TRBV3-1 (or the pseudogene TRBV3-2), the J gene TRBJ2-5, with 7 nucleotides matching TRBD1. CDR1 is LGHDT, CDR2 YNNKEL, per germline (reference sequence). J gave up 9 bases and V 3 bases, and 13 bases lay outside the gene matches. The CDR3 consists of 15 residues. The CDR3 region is CASSQTNRGQGAQYF. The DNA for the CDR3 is TGTGCCAGCAGCCAGACGAACAGGGGCCAGGGGGCCCAGTACTTC.

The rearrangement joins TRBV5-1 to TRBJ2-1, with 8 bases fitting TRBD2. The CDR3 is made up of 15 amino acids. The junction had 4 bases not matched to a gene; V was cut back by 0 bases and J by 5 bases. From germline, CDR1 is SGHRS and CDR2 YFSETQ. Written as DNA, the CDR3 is TGCGCCAGCAGCTTGGTGGCGGGGGGCCACAATGAGCAGTTCTTC. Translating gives CASSLVAGGHNEQFF.

The CDR3 reads CASSQGLGQPQHF. In DNA, the CDR3 is TGCGCCAGCAGCCAAGGACTCGGGCAGCCCCAGCATTTT. The chain uses TRBV4-3 and TRBJ1-5, with D uncertain. Trimming removed 1 base at V and 7 bases at J, with 8 bases between. Per the germline V gene, CDR1 is LGHNA and CDR2 is YSLEER. This CDR3 comprises 13 residues.

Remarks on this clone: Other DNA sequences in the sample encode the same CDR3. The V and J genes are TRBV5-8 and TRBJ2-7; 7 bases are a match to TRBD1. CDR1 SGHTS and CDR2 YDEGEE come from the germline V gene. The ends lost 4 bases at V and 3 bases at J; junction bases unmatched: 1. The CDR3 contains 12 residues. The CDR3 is CASSGDSYEQYF. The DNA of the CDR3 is TGTGCCAGCAGCGGGGACAGCTACGAGCAGTACTTC.

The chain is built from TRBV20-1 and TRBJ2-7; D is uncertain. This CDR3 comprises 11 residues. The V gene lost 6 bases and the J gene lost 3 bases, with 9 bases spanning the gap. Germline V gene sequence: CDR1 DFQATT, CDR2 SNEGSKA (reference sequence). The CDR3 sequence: CSAQHSYEQYF. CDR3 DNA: TGCAGTGCCCAGCACAGCTACGAGCAGTACTTC.

DNA for the CDR3: TGTGCCACCAGAGGGACAGGGGAGGGTTACGAGCAGTACTTC. Its translation is CATRGTGEGYEQYF. This chain joins TRBV27 and TRBJ2-7, with 10 positions matching TRBD1. This CDR3 has 14 amino acids. The trim removed 10 bases at V and 4 bases at J, leaving 10 bases unmatched. Germline assignment: CDR1 MNHEY and CDR2 SMNVEV (reference sequence).

CDR3 sequence: CASSPGAGILSPLHF. The CDR3 DNA reads as TGTGCCAGCAGCCCCGGAGCAGGGATTCTTTCACCCCTCCACTTT. V usage is TRBV14 and J usage is TRBJ1-6, with D possibly matching TRBD1 (5 bases). Germline V gene sequence: CDR1 SGHDN, CDR2 FVKESK. The V end was cut by 4 bases, the J end by 9 bases, with 16 bases between. The CDR3 has 15 residues.

CDR3 bases: TGTGCCAGCAGCGAGGGGCCCGCTCGACAGGGGGCCGATGGCTACACCTTC. Its translation is CASSEGPARQGADGYTF. The rearrangement uses TRBV9 and TRBJ1-2; TRBD1 matches at 10 bases. Germline V gene lookup returns CDR1 SGDLS and CDR2 YYNGEE. The junction had 14 bases not matched to a gene; V was cut back by 3 bases and J by 6 bases. The CDR3 runs to 17 residues.

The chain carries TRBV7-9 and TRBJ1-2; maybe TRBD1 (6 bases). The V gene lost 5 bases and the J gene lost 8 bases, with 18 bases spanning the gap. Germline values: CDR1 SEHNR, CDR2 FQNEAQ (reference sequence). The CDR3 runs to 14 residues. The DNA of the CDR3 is TGTGCCAGCAGCCAGGTCGCTACCCAGGGGGGCTACACCTTC. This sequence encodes CASSQVATQGGYTF.

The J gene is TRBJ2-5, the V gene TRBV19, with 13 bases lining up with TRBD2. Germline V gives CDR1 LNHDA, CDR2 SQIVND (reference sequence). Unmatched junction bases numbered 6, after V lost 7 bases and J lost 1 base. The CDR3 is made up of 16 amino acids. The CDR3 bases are TGTGCCAGTACAGGACTAGCGGGGGAACGCCAAGAGACCCAGTACTTC. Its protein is CASTGLAGERQETQYF.

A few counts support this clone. This CDR3 reads CASSYPSGGAGYEQYF. In nucleotides, the CDR3 is TGTGCCAGCAGTTACCCTAGCGGGGGGGCTGGGTACGAGCAGTACTTC. This chain links TRBV6-8 with TRBJ2-7, with TRBD2 identical over 12 bases. The CDR3 extends over 16 amino acids. With V trimmed by 2 bases and J by 4 bases, 6 bases remained unmatched. The germline V gene has CDR1 MNHGY and CDR2 SAAAGT.

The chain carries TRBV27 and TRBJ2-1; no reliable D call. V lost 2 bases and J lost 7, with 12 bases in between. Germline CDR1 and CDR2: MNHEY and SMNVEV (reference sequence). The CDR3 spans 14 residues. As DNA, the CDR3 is TGTGCCAGCAGTTTAACTCCAGGATTAAATGAGCAGTTCTTC. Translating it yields CASSLTPGLNEQFF.

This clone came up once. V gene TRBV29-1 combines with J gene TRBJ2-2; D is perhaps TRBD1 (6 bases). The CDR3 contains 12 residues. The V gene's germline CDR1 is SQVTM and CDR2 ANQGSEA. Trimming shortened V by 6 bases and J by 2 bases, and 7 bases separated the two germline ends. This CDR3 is CSVGTNTGELFF. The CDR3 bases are TGCAGCGTCGGGACAAACACCGGGGAGCTGTTTTTT.

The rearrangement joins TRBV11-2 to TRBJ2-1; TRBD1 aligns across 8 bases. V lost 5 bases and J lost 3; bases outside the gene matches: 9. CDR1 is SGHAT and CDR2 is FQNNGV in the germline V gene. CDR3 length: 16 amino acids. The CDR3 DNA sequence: TGTGCCAGCAGCGCTACGACAGGGGCTAACTACAATGAGCAGTTCTTC. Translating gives CASSATTGANYNEQFF.

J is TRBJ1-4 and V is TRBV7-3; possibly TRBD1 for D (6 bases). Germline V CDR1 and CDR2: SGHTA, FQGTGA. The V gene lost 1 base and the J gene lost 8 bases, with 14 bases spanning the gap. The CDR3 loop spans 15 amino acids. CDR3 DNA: TGTGCCAGCAGCTTAATGGGGGGGCTCGGCGAAAAACTGTTTTTT. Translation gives CASSLMGGLGEKLFF.

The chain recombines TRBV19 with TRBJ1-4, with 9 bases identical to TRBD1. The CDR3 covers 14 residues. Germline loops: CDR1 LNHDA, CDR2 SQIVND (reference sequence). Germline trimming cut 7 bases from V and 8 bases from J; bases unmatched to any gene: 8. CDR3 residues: CASTLGQGIEKLFF. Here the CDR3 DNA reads TGTGCCAGTACCCTCGGACAGGGGATCGAAAAACTGTTTTTT.

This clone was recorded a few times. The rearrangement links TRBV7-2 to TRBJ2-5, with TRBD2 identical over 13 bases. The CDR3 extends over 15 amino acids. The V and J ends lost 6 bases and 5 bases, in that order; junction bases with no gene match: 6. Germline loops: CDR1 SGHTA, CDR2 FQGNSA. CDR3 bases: TGTGCCAGCAGTAGGACTAGCGGGGGTATGGAGACCCAGTACTTC. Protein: CASSRTSGGMETQYF.